The T cell receptor beta chain under discussion was sequenced for a study of OX40 agonist ivuxolimab in advanced cancers. As for the study more broadly: Ivuxolimab was an agonistic, fully human IgG2 monoclonal antibody directed against OX40 (CD134), a costimulatory receptor. Of the 50 to 55 patients in dose escalation, about 19 had hepatocellular carcinoma, around 15 had melanoma, 9 had renal cell carcinoma and 9 had head and neck cancer. Intravenous ivuxolimab was administered to patients every 2 weeks at six dose levels: 0.01, 0.1, 0.3, 1.5, 3 and 10 mg/kg. The point of sequencing TCRbeta in the periphery was to test whether ivuxolimab changed TCR sequence diversity and drove clonal T-cell expansion. The paper covers the monotherapy dose-escalation part of the phase I ivuxolimab trial, which included N = 52 patients. Patients were allowed to have had prior anti-PD-1, anti-PD-L1 or anti-CTLA-4 therapy, and 40% of the dose-escalation patients had been treated with checkpoint inhibitors. Three dose-escalation patients achieved partial responses, one with hepatocellular carcinoma and two with cutaneous melanoma. A male proportion of around 80% and a mean age of approximately 58 years, ranging from roughly 23 to 80, were recorded for the dose-escalation cohort.

Overall study outcomes, separate from this receptor: Clonal expansion of both CD4+ and CD8+ blood T cells was observed from baseline to week 6 at doses 0.1 to 3.0 mg/kg. On average, CD8+ T cells showed more expanded clones than CD4+ T cells after ivuxolimab. Low levels of normalized T-cell clonal expansion were also shown by some nonresponding patients. The antigen specificity of the peripheral T cells that underwent clonal expansion was not determined. Partial responders in the 0.1-3.0 mg/kg groups had among the lowest normalized peripheral clonal expansion, especially among CD8+ T cells.

Via the germline V gene, CDR1 is MGHDK and CDR2 SYGVNS. At the junction V is shortened by 4 bases and J by 4 bases, with 11 bases in between. Spanning cysteine to phenylalanine, the CDR3 consists of 14 amino acids. Only the CDR3 DNA is retained, 42 bases long and in frame from the first base. Genomic DNA was isolated from the sorted cells so that the TCRbeta CDR3 region could be sequenced. TCRbeta CDR3 regions were sequenced using the immunoSEQ Assay. TCRdb carries this immuneACCESS record with in-frame sequences only. Its versions omit some clonotypes, under half of them owing to an unresolved V gene in the studies checked, with the rest unexplained. Present in this sample are approximately 67,000 clones, 80% to 95% of which were seen just once. Around 2.2% of the sample belongs to the ten largest clones. With respect to this clone: Its antigen remains unidentified. Per-base qualities were not stored, and no clone one base away is much larger.

The trial excluded patients who had a history of autoimmune disease or who were on systemic immunosuppression. Peripheral blood for TCR sequencing was drawn from every dose cohort at baseline, at cycle 4 day 1 and at cycle 7 day 1. The samples were drawn from a first-in-human, open-label, multicenter phase I dose-escalation trial of ivuxolimab. Adults with locally advanced or metastatic melanoma, renal cell, hepatocellular, or head and neck squamous cell carcinoma were enrolled in the trial. Before TCR sequencing, CD4+ T cells and CD8+ T cells from peripheral blood were sorted into separate populations.

The TCR was taken from an adult with an advanced solid tumor such as melanoma, head and neck, liver or kidney cancer. The rearrangement joined TRBV25-1 to TRBJ1-3; TRBD1 is a weak D gene call, 5 bases matching. This material consisted of CD4+ or CD8+ T cells sorted from blood, taken in a trial of the OX40 agonist ivuxolimab. The CDR3 in this case is CASSARGPGNTIYF. The sequenced DNA is TGTGCCAGCAGTGCTAGGGGTCCCGGAAACACCATATATTTT. With the portions outside the CDR3 filled from the reference TRBV25-1 and TRBJ1-3 genes, the complete variable region becomes EADIYQTPRYLVIGTGKKITLECSQTMGHDKMYWYQQDPGMELHLIHYSYGVNSTEKGDLSSESTVSRIRTEHFPLTLESARPSHTSQYLCASSARGPGNTIYFGEGSWLTVV.